These 8 T cell receptor beta chains were all obtained from the same sample, sequenced in a study of OX40 agonist ivuxolimab in advanced cancers. Receptor amplification or capture employed the immunoSEQ multiplex PCR assay. TCRdb holds this immuneACCESS table with in-frame rearrangements only. Some clones are missing; in checked studies, unresolved V genes explain under half, and the rest has no known cause. This sample lists around 100,000 clones; about 96% were detected once. Around 2% of the sample is taken by the ten largest. Material: CD4+ or CD8+ T cells sorted from blood, obtained in a trial of the OX40 agonist ivuxolimab. The receptor set was obtained from an adult with an advanced solid tumor such as melanoma, head and neck, liver or kidney cancer.

This chain uses TRBV2 with TRBJ2-1; TRBD1 matches 9 bases. Per the germline V gene, CDR1 is SNHLY and CDR2 is FYNNEI. The CDR3 totals 16 residues. V was clipped by 2 bases and J by 6 bases; unmatched bases: 8. The CDR3 coding sequence is TGTGCCAGCAGTGAATTGGGACAGGGAGGGTTCAATGAGCAGTTCTTC. This encodes CASSELGQGGFNEQFF.

V is TRBV19 and J is TRBJ2-3; 9 bases agree with TRBD2. Germline V gives CDR1 LNHDA, CDR2 SQIVND (reference sequence). The junction had 11 bases not matched to a gene; V was cut back by 9 bases and J by 7 bases. The CDR3 has 14 residues. CDR3 DNA sequence: TGTGCCAGCGAAAAGACTAGCGGTTTAAATACGCAGTATTTT. This sequence encodes CASEKTSGLNTQYF.

The chain joins TRBV7-8 to TRBJ2-7; TRBD1 might be the D (6 bases). The V gene lost 5 bases and the J gene lost 6 bases, with 14 bases spanning the gap. Germline assignment: CDR1 SGHVS and CDR2 FQNEAQ. This CDR3 has 13 amino acids. The CDR3 nucleotides read TGTGCCAGCAGCCCAGGGGCAGGGGCCGAGCAGTACTTC. Protein product: CASSPGAGAEQYF. The full variable domain, completed using reference TRBV7-8 and TRBJ2-7, is GAGVSQSPRYKVAKRGQDVALRCDPISGHVSLFWYQQALGQGPEFLTYFQNEAQLDKSGLPSDRFFAERPEGSVSTLKIQRTQQEDSAVYLCASSPGAGAEQYFGPGTRLTVT.

This chain links TRBV28 with TRBJ1-6; D gene ambiguous. The V gene lost 2 bases and the J gene lost 12 bases, with 8 bases spanning the gap. The CDR3 is 12 residues long. Germline values: CDR1 MDHEN, CDR2 SYDVKM. The CDR3 region has the DNA TGTGCCAGCAGTTTACCCCCCCGACCCCTCCACTTT. Encoded protein: CASSLPPRPLHF.

The genes are TRBV7-8 and TRBJ2-7, with D perhaps being TRBD1 or TRBD2 (6 bases each). Trimming removed 5 bases from V and 1 base from J, with 15 bases in between. CDR1 is SGHVS and CDR2 is FQNEAQ in the germline V gene. The CDR3 extends over 15 amino acids. The CDR3 reads CASSPEGDLSYEQYF. In DNA, the CDR3 is TGTGCCAGCAGCCCCGAGGGGGACTTATCCTACGAGCAGTACTTC. The full variable domain, in which reference TRBV7-8 and TRBJ2-7 provide the parts outside the CDR3, is GAGVSQSPRYKVAKRGQDVALRCDPISGHVSLFWYQQALGQGPEFLTYFQNEAQLDKSGLPSDRFFAERPEGSVSTLKIQRTQQEDSAVYLCASSPEGDLSYEQYFGPGTRLTVT.

The chain couples TRBV23-1 to TRBJ2-2; D uncertain. TRBV23-1 is marked as an open reading frame, function uncertain. The CDR3 runs 14 residues. V was trimmed by 0 bases and J by 4 bases, leaving 6 bases between them. The DNA for the CDR3 is TGCGCCAGCAGTCAATCGGCGTGCACCGGGGAGCTGTTTTTT. Amino acid sequence: CASSQSACTGELFF.

The V call is TRBV7-2, the J call TRBJ1-1; no clear D gene. V was shortened by 3 bases and J by 0 bases, with 14 bases between the two germline ends. This CDR3 region has 16 residues. From germline, CDR1 is SGHTA and CDR2 FQGNSA. The CDR3 sequence: CASSFMPAAMNTEAFF. DNA for the CDR3: TGTGCCAGCAGCTTCATGCCGGCAGCAATGAACACTGAAGCTTTCTTT.

The gene calls are TRBV18 and TRBJ1-4; 9 bases fit TRBD1. Germline CDR1 KGHSH, CDR2 LQKENI. V lost 0 bases to trimming and J lost 3 bases; unmatched junction nucleotides: 8. The CDR3 is 18 amino acids. In nucleotides, the CDR3 is TGTGCCAGCTCACCACCTTGGACAGGGGACCGGGCTAATGAAAAACTGTTTTTT. Translation gives CASSPPWTGDRANEKLFF.